A selection of T cell receptor beta chains follows, all from one sample in a study of T cells in Graves' hyperthyroidism and ophthalmopathy. Each CDR3 protein is one row after TCRdb ran MiXCR on the multiplex PCR reads. The top ten clones hold around 11% of a sample with fewer than 550,000 distinct CDR3 sequences, roughly a quarter of them seen once. The sequenced sample was blood. The receptor source for this set is a woman under 40 with Graves' ophthalmopathy. Both conserved end residues are part of each CDR3. A D gene is named only where the DNA matches it firmly. Rows may omit the clone size; those that give it use once, few, many or a size class.

J gene,D gene,V gene,clone size,CDR3 protein,CDR3 DNA
TRBJ1-3,NA,TRBV29-1,NA,CSVGGGALSGNTIYF,TGCAGCGTTGGAGGGGGGGCTCTCTCTGGAAACACCATATATTTT
TRBJ2-5,NA,TRBV7-9,few,CASIVKGGPQETQYF,TGTGCCAGCATTGTCAAGGGGGGCCCCCAAGAGACCCAGTACTTC
TRBJ2-2,TRBD1,TRBV7-9,many,CASSLRQGSGELFF,TGTGCCAGCAGCTTAAGACAGGGGTCCGGGGAGCTGTTTTTT
TRBJ1-2,NA,TRBV2,NA,CASSEIRTLAGGYTF,TGTGCCAGCAGTGAAATAAGGACCCTCGCCGGTGGCTACACCTTC
TRBJ2-2,NA,TRBV11-2,few,CASSLTGSAGELFF,TGTGCCAGCAGCTTGACAGGCTCCGCCGGGGAGCTGTTTTTT
TRBJ1-5,NA,TRBV4-2,few,CASSQEGASNQPQHF,TGTGCCAGCAGCCAAGAGGGGGCCAGCAATCAGCCCCAGCATTTT
TRBJ1-5,NA,TRBV27,many,CASSSSYARAQPQHF,TGTGCCAGCAGTTCCTCCTACGCCAGGGCCCAGCCCCAGCATTTT
TRBJ2-5,NA,TRBV12-3/TRBV12-4,NA,CASSQTPGQRVTQYF,TGTGCCAGCAGTCAAACACCGGGACAAAGGGTGACCCAGTACTTC
TRBJ2-7,NA,TRBV20-1,NA,CSTSREERYEQYF,TGCAGTACCTCTAGGGAGGAGCGCTACGAGCAGTACTTC
TRBJ2-7,NA,TRBV3-1,NA,CASSPIRPQGSEQYF,TGTGCCAGCAGCCCAATCCGACCACAGGGAAGCGAGCAGTACTTC
TRBJ2-2,NA,TRBV6-1,many,CASRTQQVTGELFF,TGTGCCAGCAGGACCCAACAGGTCACCGGGGAGCTGTTTTTT
TRBJ1-1,TRBD1,TRBV27,many,CASNQGAGTEAFF,TGTGCCAGCAACCAGGGGGCGGGTACTGAAGCTTTCTTT
TRBJ1-4,NA,TRBV27,few,CASRRVSNEKLFF,TGTGCCAGCAGAAGGGTGAGCAATGAAAAACTGTTTTTT
TRBJ1-3,NA,TRBV20-1,NA,CSALVTLLSGNTIYF,TGCAGTGCCCTCGTCACGCTGCTCTCTGGAAACACCATATATTTT
TRBJ1-1,NA,TRBV5-5,many,CASSLAQYTEAFF,TGTGCCAGCAGCTTGGCGCAGTACACTGAAGCTTTCTTT
TRBJ1-3,NA,TRBV12-3/TRBV12-4,NA,CASSPGDLGNTIYF,TGTGCCAGCAGTCCCGGAGACCTTGGAAACACCATATATTTT
TRBJ1-2,NA,TRBV7-2,many,CASSLGWGWGYTF,TGTGCCAGCAGCTTAGGTTGGGGATGGGGCTACACCTTC
TRBJ2-5,TRBD2,TRBV12-3/TRBV12-4,NA,CASADVLAGGRETQYF,TGTGCCAGCGCCGATGTCCTAGCGGGGGGAAGAGAGACCCAGTACTTC
TRBJ1-1,NA,TRBV28,many,CASSTPGRNMNTEAFF,TGTGCCAGCAGTACACCGGGACGAAACATGAACACTGAAGCTTTCTTT
TRBJ2-7,NA,TRBV6-2/TRBV6-3,many,CASSQGIGLDYEQYF,TGTGCCAGCAGTCAGGGTATCGGTCTGGACTACGAGCAGTACTTC
TRBJ2-2,NA,TRBV27,NA,CASTLDRDNTGELFF,TGTGCCAGCACCCTGGACCGGGATAACACCGGGGAGCTGTTTTTT
TRBJ1-5,TRBD1,TRBV7-2,NA,CASSRQGDEPQHF,TGTGCCAGCAGCCGGCAGGGGGATGAGCCCCAGCATTTT
TRBJ2-6,NA,TRBV6-5,many,CASSYRGASSGANVLTF,TGTGCCAGCAGTTACAGGGGGGCGAGCTCTGGGGCCAACGTCCTGACTTTC
TRBJ1-2,NA,TRBV18,few,CASSPMGTPENGYTF,TGTGCCAGCTCACCCATGGGGACACCGGAGAATGGCTACACCTTC
TRBJ2-2,TRBD1,TRBV10-3,many,CAISLIRGLANTGELFF,TGTGCCATCAGTCTCATAAGGGGGCTAGCGAACACCGGGGAGCTGTTTTTT
TRBJ1-1,NA,TRBV6-1,many,CASRKHRDATEAFF,TGTGCCAGCAGAAAACACAGGGATGCCACTGAAGCTTTCTTT
TRBJ1-5,NA,TRBV4-3,many,CASSHPSDPQHF,TGCGCCAGCAGCCACCCCTCGGACCCCCAGCATTTT
TRBJ2-7,TRBD1,TRBV9,many,CASSVGTGGEQYF,TGTGCCAGCAGCGTAGGGACAGGGGGCGAGCAGTACTTC
TRBJ1-2,NA,TRBV2,many,CASGGAGPTGYTF,TGTGCCAGCGGGGGAGCCGGCCCGACAGGCTACACCTTC
TRBJ1-5,TRBD1,TRBV6-2/TRBV6-3,many,CASSYSIPGTKGANQPQHF,TGTGCCAGCAGTTACAGTATCCCTGGGACAAAGGGGGCAAATCAGCCCCAGCATTTT
TRBJ1-2,TRBD1,TRBV27,NA,CASSSQNPGQLYGYTF,TGTGCCAGCAGTTCACAAAACCCGGGACAGCTCTATGGCTACACCTTC
TRBJ2-7,NA,TRBV9,many,CASSPPQPRLGEQYF,TGTGCCAGCAGCCCCCCCCAACCTCGACTAGGGGAGCAGTACTTC
TRBJ1-2,NA,TRBV9,NA,CASSVDNGYTGYTF,TGTGCCAGCAGCGTAGATAACGGGTATACAGGCTACACCTTC
TRBJ2-7,NA,TRBV6-2/TRBV6-3,many,CASNYPGKLGEQYF,TGTGCCAGCAACTACCCAGGAAAACTGGGAGAGCAGTACTTC
TRBJ1-1,NA,TRBV9,many,CASSVERQNTEAFF,TGTGCCAGCAGCGTAGAGCGACAGAACACTGAAGCTTTCTTT
TRBJ2-2,TRBD2,TRBV12-3/TRBV12-4,many,CASSLRLAGMGGELFF,TGTGCCAGCAGTTTACGGCTAGCGGGGATGGGCGGGGAGCTGTTTTTT
TRBJ1-5,NA,TRBV7-8,NA,CASSGGTGDSNQPQHF,TGTGCCAGCAGCGGAGGGACGGGCGATAGCAATCAGCCCCAGCATTTT
TRBJ2-5,TRBD2,TRBV7-2,NA,CASGEGWETQYF,TGTGCCAGCGGGGAGGGATGGGAGACCCAGTACTTC
TRBJ2-7,TRBD2,TRBV3-1,NA,CASSQSPGLIYEQYF,TGTGCCAGCAGCCAATCTCCGGGACTAATATACGAGCAGTACTTC
TRBJ1-2,TRBD1,TRBV20-1,many,CSARRGLYGYTF,TGCAGTGCTAGGAGGGGGCTCTATGGCTACACCTTC
TRBJ1-1,NA,TRBV10-3,many,CAISVGGRTEAFF,TGTGCCATCAGTGTTGGGGGAAGGACTGAAGCTTTCTTT
TRBJ2-5,NA,TRBV6-2/TRBV6-3,many,CASSYELNQETQYF,TGTGCCAGCAGTTACGAACTAAACCAAGAGACCCAGTACTTC
TRBJ2-1,NA,TRBV10-1,few,CASSDQGRDEQFF,TGCGCCAGCAGTGACCAGGGCAGGGATGAGCAGTTCTTC
TRBJ1-1,TRBD1,TRBV20-1,many,CSARGQGAGTEAFF,TGCAGTGCTAGGGGACAGGGGGCTGGCACTGAAGCTTTCTTT
TRBJ2-5,NA,TRBV24-1,few,CATSDSTRETQYF,TGTGCCACCAGTGACTCGACGCGAGAGACCCAGTACTTC
TRBJ1-1,NA,TRBV12-3/TRBV12-4,many,CASSLRLWDTEAFF,TGTGCCAGCAGTTTAAGGCTGTGGGACACTGAAGCTTTCTTT
TRBJ2-7,TRBD1,TRBV28,many,CASSPGQGFFYEQYF,TGTGCCAGCAGTCCGGGACAGGGGTTTTTCTACGAGCAGTACTTC
TRBJ2-5,NA,TRBV12-3/TRBV12-4,NA,CASTDHGIQYF,TGTGCCAGCACGGACCATGGGATCCAGTACTTC